The 32 T cell receptor beta chains listed next were all sequenced from one sample in a study of shared clonotypes between healthy human individuals. Libraries were prepared by immunoSEQ multiplex PCR; TCRdb keeps only in-frame clonotypes and omits some of them. The table lists 600,000 to 750,000 clones, approximately 72% of them singletons. The specimen sequenced was memory CD4+ T cells sorted from blood. Subset denoted: CD45RA-negative fraction. All receptors come from a woman in her thirties in good health.

Only a few counts were recorded for this clone. The chain has TRBV5-1 and TRBJ2-2; the D gene is possibly TRBD1 (6 bases). Germline CDR1 and CDR2: SGHRS and YFSETQ. This CDR3 has 15 amino acids. Between the trimmed V and J ends, which lost 3 bases and 1 base, there was a span of 10 bases. The CDR3 sequence: CASSSIGGNTGELFF. CDR3 bases: TGCGCCAGCAGCTCAATAGGGGGGAACACCGGGGAGCTGTTTTTT.

CDR3 amino acids: CASSVATGIRREQYF. The CDR3 nucleotides read TGTGCCAGCTCAGTCGCCACAGGGATTCGTCGCGAGCAGTACTTC. The rearrangement joins TRBV5-5 to TRBJ2-7; possible D gene TRBD1, 6 bases. Per the germline V gene, CDR1 is SGHKS and CDR2 is YYEKEE (reference sequence). CDR3 length: 15 residues. V lost 7 bases to trimming and J lost 6 bases, with 23 bases between them. Full variable domain (remainder filled in from reference TRBV5-5 and TRBJ2-7): DAGVTQSPTHLIKTRGQQVTLRCSPISGHKSVSWYQQVLGQGPQFIFQYYEKEERGRGNFPDRFSARQFPNYSSELNVNALLLGDSALYLCASSVATGIRREQYFGPGTRLTVT.

The V gene is TRBV7-2, the J gene TRBJ2-5; D is ambiguous. Trimming shortened V by 2 bases and J by 2 bases, and 9 bases separated the two germline ends. This CDR3 has 14 amino acids. Germline values: CDR1 SGHTA, CDR2 FQGNSA. Here the CDR3 reads CASSLYPVQETQYF. CDR3 DNA: TGTGCCAGCAGCTTATATCCGGTACAAGAGACCCAGTACTTC.

To note about this clone: In the same sample, other DNA sequences code for this CDR3. The chain is built from TRBV7-9 and TRBJ1-4, with TRBD1 identical over 7 bases. Germline-derived CDR1 and CDR2 are SEHNR and FQNEAQ (reference sequence). This CDR3 contains 14 residues. After removal of 1 base from V and 6 bases from J, the junction contained 2 bases not matched to a gene. The CDR3 region is CASSLGQGDEKLFF. The CDR3 DNA reads TGTGCCAGCAGCTTAGGACAGGGTGATGAAAAACTGTTTTTT.

This chain joins TRBV21-1 and TRBJ2-3; the DNA was not compared with TRBD2, the D call given in the table. TRBV21-1 is shown as a pseudogene. This CDR3 spans 16 amino acids. The CDR3 spells CASSRPGGREADTQYF. CDR3 coding DNA: TGTGCCAGCAGCCGCCCGGGGGGTCGGGAAGCAGATACGCAGTATTTT.

As regards this clone: The same CDR3 arises from other DNA sequences in this sample as well. V and J are TRBV2 and TRBJ1-2; D gene uncertain. The CDR3 is 10 amino acids. Germline V gene sequence: CDR1 SNHLY, CDR2 FYNNEI. The ends were cut back, 3 bases at V and 7 bases at J, with 3 bases in the middle. The CDR3 DNA sequence: TGTGCCAGCAGTGAGGGTGGCTACACCTTC. It codes for CASSEGGYTF.

Of note for this clone: Other DNA sequences from this sample encode an identical CDR3 as well. The chain is built from TRBV28 and TRBJ2-7; D is undetermined. The CDR3 covers 12 residues. V dropped 6 bases and J dropped 2 bases, with 8 bases sitting between them. Germline-derived CDR1 and CDR2 are MDHEN and SYDVKM. The CDR3 sequence is CASRSGPYEQYF. The CDR3 bases are TGTGCCAGCAGATCTGGCCCCTACGAGCAGTACTTC.

V is TRBV25-1 and J is TRBJ1-2; 8 bases are shared with TRBD1. The germline V gene encodes CDR1 MGHDK and CDR2 SYGVNS. This CDR3 contains 15 residues. V lost 4 bases to trimming and J lost 7 bases; unmatched junction nucleotides: 11. For the CDR3, the DNA is TGTGCCAGCAGTGGACCCCTAACGACAGGGGTTGGCTACACCTTC. This codes for CASSGPLTTGVGYTF.

This CDR3 is CASFREGTEAFF. The CDR3 region has the DNA TGTGCCAGCTTCAGGGAAGGGACTGAAGCTTTCTTT. The chain joins TRBV18 to TRBJ1-1; a weak D match, TRBD1 (5 bases). The CDR3 is 12 residues long. Germline CDR1 KGHSH, CDR2 LQKENI. V lost 7 bases to trimming and J lost 5 bases, with 11 bases between them.

The table lists this clone with many counts. This rearrangement joins TRBV11-2 to TRBJ2-1; 9 bases map to TRBD1. The length of the CDR3 is 14 residues. The ends lost 8 bases at V and 4 bases at J; junction bases unmatched: 6. CDR1 and CDR2 from the germline V gene are SGHAT and FQNNGV. CDR3 amino acids: CASDMGQGYNEQFF. CDR3 nucleotide sequence: TGTGCCAGCGACATGGGACAGGGTTACAATGAGCAGTTCTTC.

About this clone itself: The same CDR3 can be traced to other DNA sequences in this sample. The chain couples TRBV9 to TRBJ1-1; D not certain. Looked up from germline, CDR1 is SGDLS and CDR2 is YYNGEE. CDR3 length: 15 amino acids. V was clipped by 0 bases and J by 1 base, with 10 bases between them. The CDR3 region is CASSVGGGGNTEAFF. The DNA for the CDR3 is TGTGCCAGCAGCGTAGGCGGCGGAGGGAACACTGAAGCTTTCTTT.

The chain recombines TRBV5-8 with TRBJ2-7; 8 nucleotides line up with TRBD1. The germline CDR1 and CDR2 sequences are SGHTS and YDEGEE. Trimming removed 4 bases from V and 8 bases from J; junction bases left unmatched: 5. CDR3 length equals 12 residues. The CDR3: CASSIGQGKQYF. CDR3 DNA: TGTGCCAGCAGCATCGGACAGGGCAAGCAGTACTTC.

The V call is TRBV27, the J call TRBJ2-5, with a tentative D call TRBD1 (5 bases). CDR1 is MNHEY and CDR2 is SMNVEV in the germline V gene (reference sequence). Deletions cut 3 bases from V and 8 bases from J, with 16 bases between. This CDR3 is 14 amino acids long. CDR3 residues: CASSFVTGAGTQYF. The CDR3 region has the DNA TGTGCCAGCAGTTTCGTTACTGGGGCCGGCACCCAGTACTTC.

The chain couples TRBV5-1 to TRBJ2-1; a possible D gene is TRBD2 (6 bases). Germline V gene data show CDR1 as SGHRS and CDR2 as YFSETQ. V lost 9 bases, J lost 6 bases, and 19 bases lay in between. There are 14 residues in the CDR3. The CDR3 region is CATGPGTFGNEQFF. The CDR3 DNA follows: TGCGCCACAGGACCGGGGACTTTTGGCAATGAGCAGTTCTTC.

V is TRBV30 and J is TRBJ1-1, with D perhaps matching TRBD1 (6 bases). V was shortened by 3 bases and J by 3 bases, with 11 bases between the two germline ends. The CDR3 runs to 13 residues. Germline V gives CDR1 GTSNPN, CDR2 SVGIG (reference sequence). CDR3 DNA sequence: TGTGCCTGGAGCCGGACAGTGGACACTGAAGCTTTCTTT. It codes for CAWSRTVDTEAFF.

The rearrangement links TRBV2 to TRBJ2-2; the match to TRBD2 covers 7 bases. The CDR3 runs to 14 residues. J lost 0 bases, V lost 6 bases, and 1 base had no gene match. Germline values: CDR1 SNHLY, CDR2 FYNNEI. The DNA of the CDR3 is TGTGCCAGCAGGCGGGAGTCGAACACCGGGGAGCTGTTTTTT. This encodes CASRRESNTGELFF.

In DNA form, the CDR3 reads TGTGCCAGCAGCCTCAACAGGGATGGCGGGGAGCTGTTTTTT. This translates into CASSLNRDGGELFF. The chain links TRBV7-9 to TRBJ2-2; tentative D call: TRBD1 (6 bases). CDR1 is SEHNR and CDR2 is FQNEAQ in the germline V gene (reference sequence). The length of the CDR3 is 14 residues. V lost 5 bases and J 7 bases, leaving 14 bases between the germline ends.

The chain recombines TRBV7-9 with TRBJ2-7; 9 nucleotides match TRBD2. Germline CDR1 and CDR2: SEHNR and FQNEAQ (reference sequence). The length of the CDR3 is 15 residues. V was clipped by 1 base and J by 7 bases; unmatched bases: 8. The CDR3 here is CASSLGAGGQGEQYF. For the CDR3, the DNA is TGTGCCAGCAGCTTAGGGGCGGGAGGGCAAGGTGAGCAGTACTTC. The complete variable domain, with remaining parts taken from reference TRBV7-9 and TRBJ2-7, reads DTGVSQNPRHKITKRGQNVTFRCDPISEHNRLYWYRQTLGQGPEFLTYFQNEAQLEKSRLLSDRFSAERPKGSFSTLEIQRTEQGDSAMYLCASSLGAGGQGEQYFGPGTRLTVT.

The chain couples TRBV10-1 to TRBJ1-1; tentative D call: TRBD1 (6 bases). Germline V gene lookup returns CDR1 WNHNN and CDR2 SYGVQD (reference sequence). The V and J ends lost 5 bases and 5 bases respectively, with 15 bases between them. The length of the CDR3 is 14 residues. For the CDR3, the DNA is TGCGCCAGCAGTTTGGGGGGGCTGAGGACTGAAGCTTTCTTT. Translation gives CASSLGGLRTEAFF.

The rearrangement links TRBV2 to TRBJ2-3; a weak D match, TRBD1 (6 bases). Germline V gene data show CDR1 as SNHLY and CDR2 as FYNNEI. Trimming stripped 3 bases from V and 1 base from J, with 11 bases between. CDR3 length: 15 amino acids. The CDR3 DNA follows: TGTGCCAGCAGTGAGGGGGCGCGGGGCACAGATACGCAGTATTTT. Translating it yields CASSEGARGTDTQYF.

The chain carries TRBV7-9 and TRBJ2-5; D is possibly TRBD2 (7 bases). The CDR3 covers 17 residues. V was pared by 5 bases and J by 3 bases, with 22 bases between. Germline-derived CDR1 and CDR2 are SEHNR and FQNEAQ (reference sequence). CDR3 coding DNA: TGTGCCAGCAGCCATCAACTAGGGGGACTAACAAAAGAGACCCAGTACTTC. Translation: CASSHQLGGLTKETQYF.

The chain carries TRBV28 and TRBJ1-1; weak D call: TRBD1 (5 bases). From germline, CDR1 is MDHEN and CDR2 SYDVKM. V lost 7 bases and J 6 bases, leaving 12 bases between the germline ends. The CDR3 has 12 amino acids. This chain's CDR3 is CASTAGISEAFF. DNA of the CDR3: TGTGCCAGCACCGCAGGGATCTCTGAAGCTTTCTTT.

V is TRBV15 and J is TRBJ1-1; maybe TRBD1 (5 bases). Trimming left V 1 base short and J 0 bases short, with 12 bases between. CDR1 and CDR2 (germline): LNHNV, YYDKDF (reference sequence). The CDR3 runs to 16 residues. CDR3 amino acids: CATSRGLDILNTEAFF. CDR3 in DNA: TGTGCCACCAGCAGAGGCTTGGACATTTTGAACACTGAAGCTTTCTTT.

V gene TRBV7-8 combines with J gene TRBJ2-1; unclear D gene. The ends were cut back, 1 base at V and 9 bases at J, with 10 bases in the middle. The CDR3 has 13 amino acids. Germline assignment: CDR1 SGHVS and CDR2 FQNEAQ. The CDR3 coding sequence is TGTGCCAGCAGCTTAGTCATTTGGGGTGAGCAGTTCTTC. Translated: CASSLVIWGEQFF.

This chain uses TRBV5-1 with TRBJ2-3, with D uncertain. The CDR3 consists of 15 residues. V lost 0 bases and J lost 0, with 8 bases in between. From germline, CDR1 is SGHRS and CDR2 YFSETQ. CDR3 nucleotide sequence: TGCGCCAGCAGCTTGGAATCAGTTAGCACAGATACGCAGTATTTT. This encodes CASSLESVSTDTQYF.

The chain combines TRBV18 with TRBJ1-1, with D possibly matching TRBD1 (5 bases). This CDR3 is 13 amino acids long. Per the germline V gene, CDR1 is KGHSH and CDR2 is LQKENI. With 3 bases removed from V and 8 bases from J, the gap between germline ends came to 13 bases. The DNA of the CDR3 is TGTGCCAGCTCACCTCAACGGGGGGGAGAAGCTTTCTTT. It codes for CASSPQRGGEAFF.

The chain combines TRBV11-2 with TRBJ2-5; the D is unclear. The germline V and J ends were trimmed by 3 bases and 2 bases, with 1 base remaining between them. The CDR3 runs 11 residues. CDR1 and CDR2 from the germline V gene are SGHAT and FQNNGV. CDR3 in amino acids: CASSFQETQYF. The CDR3 DNA is TGTGCCAGCAGCTTTCAAGAGACCCAGTACTTC.

J is TRBJ2-3 and V is TRBV7-2; D remains unclear. The CDR3 spans 15 residues. Trimming shortened V by 2 bases and J by 4 bases, and 13 bases separated the two germline ends. Germline V gene lookup returns CDR1 SGHTA and CDR2 FQGNSA. CDR3 nucleotides: TGTGCCAGCAGCTTATACGGTCACACCCCAGATACGCAGTATTTT. Translating gives CASSLYGHTPDTQYF.

This chain uses TRBV28 with TRBJ1-5; D is ambiguous. The CDR3 runs 15 residues. CDR1 MDHEN and CDR2 SYDVKM come from the germline V gene. Trimming shortened V by 6 bases and J by 2 bases, and 14 bases separated the two germline ends. The CDR3 DNA is TGTGCCAGCAGATCGTTTAGGTCGGGCAATCAGCCCCAGCATTTT. Protein product: CASRSFRSGNQPQHF. The variable domain in full, completed from reference TRBV28 and TRBJ1-5, reads DVKVTQSSRYLVKRTGEKVFLECVQDMDHENMFWYRQDPGLGLRLIYFSYDVKMKEKGDIPEGYSVSREKKERFSLILESASTNQTSMYLCASRSFRSGNQPQHFGDGTRLSIL.

This clone showed up just a few times. The rearrangement uses TRBV28 and TRBJ1-5; 8 nucleotides match TRBD1. The length of the CDR3 is 14 residues. Germline-derived CDR1 and CDR2 are MDHEN and SYDVKM. V gave up 5 bases and J gave up 5 bases; unmatched junction bases: 5. The chain's CDR3 is CASSPGGGDQPQHF. The CDR3 region has the DNA TGTGCCAGCAGTCCAGGGGGCGGCGATCAGCCCCAGCATTTT.

CDR3 amino acids: CASSYGKSGGYTF. The CDR3 DNA reads TGTGCCAGCAGCTACGGGAAGTCCGGTGGCTACACCTTC. This sequence joins TRBV6-1 and TRBJ1-2; D not resolved. The germline V gene has CDR1 MNHNS and CDR2 SASEGT. The CDR3 loop spans 13 amino acids. Trimming pared 6 bases from V and 7 bases from J, leaving 15 bases between.

This chain joins TRBV28 and TRBJ2-1; D might be TRBD2 (6 bases). The CDR3 is 15 amino acids. V was cut by 6 bases and J by 9 bases, with 21 bases left in between. Germline V gene lookup returns CDR1 MDHEN and CDR2 SYDVKM. The DNA for the CDR3 is TGTGCCAGCAGCCCCCTTCGTGTGGGGGGAGGTGAGCAGTTCTTC. Amino acid sequence: CASSPLRVGGGEQFF.